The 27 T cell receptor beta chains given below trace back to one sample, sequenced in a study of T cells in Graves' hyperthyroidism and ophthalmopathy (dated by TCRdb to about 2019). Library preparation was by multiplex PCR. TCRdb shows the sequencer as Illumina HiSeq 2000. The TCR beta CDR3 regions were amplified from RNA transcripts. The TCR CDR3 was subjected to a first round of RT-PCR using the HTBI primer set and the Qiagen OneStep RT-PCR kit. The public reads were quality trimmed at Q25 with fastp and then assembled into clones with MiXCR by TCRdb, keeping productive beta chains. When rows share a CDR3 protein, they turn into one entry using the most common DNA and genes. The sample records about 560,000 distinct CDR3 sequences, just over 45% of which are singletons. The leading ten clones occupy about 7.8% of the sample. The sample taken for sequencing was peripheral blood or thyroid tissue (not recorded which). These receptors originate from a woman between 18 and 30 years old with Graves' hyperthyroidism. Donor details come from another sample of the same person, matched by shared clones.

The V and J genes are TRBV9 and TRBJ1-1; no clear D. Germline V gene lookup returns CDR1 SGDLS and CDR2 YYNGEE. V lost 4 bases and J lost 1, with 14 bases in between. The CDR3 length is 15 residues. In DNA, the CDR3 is TGTGCCAGCAGCCCCATTGGGAGGTCGAACACTGAAGCTTTCTTT. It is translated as CASSPIGRSNTEAFF.

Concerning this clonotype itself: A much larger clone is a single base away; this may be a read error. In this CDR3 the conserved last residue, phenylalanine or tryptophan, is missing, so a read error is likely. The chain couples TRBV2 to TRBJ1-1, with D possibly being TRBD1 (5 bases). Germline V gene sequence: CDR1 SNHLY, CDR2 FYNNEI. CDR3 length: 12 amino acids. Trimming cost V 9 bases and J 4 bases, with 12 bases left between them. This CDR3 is CASSGLSTEAFL. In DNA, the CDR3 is TGTGCCAGTTCAGGGTTGAGCACTGAAGCTTTCCTT.

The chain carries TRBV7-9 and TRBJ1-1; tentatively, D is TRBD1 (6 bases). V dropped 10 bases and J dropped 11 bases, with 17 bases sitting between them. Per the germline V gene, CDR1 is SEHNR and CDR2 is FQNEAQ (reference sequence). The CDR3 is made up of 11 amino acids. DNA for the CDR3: TGTGCCATGGGACATGACAGCACCGCTTTCTTT. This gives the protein CAMGHDSTAFF.

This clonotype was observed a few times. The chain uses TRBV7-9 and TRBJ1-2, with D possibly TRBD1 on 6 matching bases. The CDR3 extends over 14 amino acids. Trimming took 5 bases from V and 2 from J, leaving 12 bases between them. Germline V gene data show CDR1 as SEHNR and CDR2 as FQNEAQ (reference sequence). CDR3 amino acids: CASSRDNINYGYTF. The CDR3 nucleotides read TGTGCCAGCAGCCGGGACAATATCAACTATGGCTACACCTTC.

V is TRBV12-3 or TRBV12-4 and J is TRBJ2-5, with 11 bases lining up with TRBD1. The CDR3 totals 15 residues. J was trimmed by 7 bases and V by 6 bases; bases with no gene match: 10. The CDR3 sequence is CASSTQGQGEATQYF. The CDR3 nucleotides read TGTGCCAGCAGCACCCAGGGACAGGGGGAAGCGACCCAGTACTTC.

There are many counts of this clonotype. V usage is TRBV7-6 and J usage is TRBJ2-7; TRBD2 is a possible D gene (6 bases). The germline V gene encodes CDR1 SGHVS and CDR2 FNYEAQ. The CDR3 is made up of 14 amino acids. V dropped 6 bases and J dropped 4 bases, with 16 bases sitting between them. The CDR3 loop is CASSPQGGAYEQYF. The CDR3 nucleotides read TGTGCCAGCAGTCCTCAGGGAGGTGCGTACGAGCAGTACTTC.

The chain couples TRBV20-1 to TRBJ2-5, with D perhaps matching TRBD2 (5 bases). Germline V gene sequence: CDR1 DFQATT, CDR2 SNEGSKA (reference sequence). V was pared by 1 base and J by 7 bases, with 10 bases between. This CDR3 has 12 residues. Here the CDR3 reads CSARGEAGTQYF. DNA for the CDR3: TGCAGTGCTAGAGGAGAGGCGGGGACCCAGTACTTC.

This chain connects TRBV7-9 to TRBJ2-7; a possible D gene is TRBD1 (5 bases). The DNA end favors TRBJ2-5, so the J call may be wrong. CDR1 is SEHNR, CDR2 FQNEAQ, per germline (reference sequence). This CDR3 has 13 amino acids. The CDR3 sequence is CASSLSRVETQYF. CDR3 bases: TGTGCCAGCAGCTTAAGCAGGGTCGAGACCCAGTACTTC.

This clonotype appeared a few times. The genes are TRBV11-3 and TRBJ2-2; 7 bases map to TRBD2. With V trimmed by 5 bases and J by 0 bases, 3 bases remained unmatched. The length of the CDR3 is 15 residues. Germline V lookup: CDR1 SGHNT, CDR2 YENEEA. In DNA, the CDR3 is TGTGCCAGCAGCCAAGCGGGGTCGAACACCGGGGAGCTGTTTTTT. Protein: CASSQAGSNTGELFF.

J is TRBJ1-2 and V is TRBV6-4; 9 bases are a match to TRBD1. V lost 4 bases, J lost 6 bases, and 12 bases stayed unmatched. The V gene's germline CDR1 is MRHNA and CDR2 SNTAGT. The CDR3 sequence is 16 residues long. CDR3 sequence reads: CASSGSGDRDVNGYTF. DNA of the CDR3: TGTGCCAGCAGTGGCTCCGGGGACAGGGACGTGAATGGCTACACCTTC.

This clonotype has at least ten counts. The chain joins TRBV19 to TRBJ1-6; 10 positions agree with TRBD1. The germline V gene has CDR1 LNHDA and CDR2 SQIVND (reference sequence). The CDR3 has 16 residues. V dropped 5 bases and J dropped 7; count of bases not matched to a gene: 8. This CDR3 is CASSPTGQGRNSPLHF. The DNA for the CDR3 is TGTGCCAGTAGTCCAACGGGACAGGGGAGGAATTCACCCCTCCACTTT.

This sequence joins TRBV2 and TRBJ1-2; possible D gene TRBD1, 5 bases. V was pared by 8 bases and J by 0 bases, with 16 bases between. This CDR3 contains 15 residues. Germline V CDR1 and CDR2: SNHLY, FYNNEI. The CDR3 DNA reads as TGTGCCAGCGCTAGAGGCTCAGGGCCTAACTATGGCTACACCTTC. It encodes CASARGSGPNYGYTF.

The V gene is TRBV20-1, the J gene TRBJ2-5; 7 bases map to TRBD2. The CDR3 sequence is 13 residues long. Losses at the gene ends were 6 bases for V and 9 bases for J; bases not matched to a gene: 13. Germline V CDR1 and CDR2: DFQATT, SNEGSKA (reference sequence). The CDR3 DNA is TGCAGTGCCACACGTCGGGGGGATTGGGCCCAGTACTTC. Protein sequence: CSATRRGDWAQYF.

DNA for the CDR3: TGTGCCAGCAGCCCACCGACAGGGGCTAAGGAGACCCAGTACTTC. Translation gives CASSPPTGAKETQYF. The chain carries TRBV7-2 and TRBJ2-5; TRBD1 matches 8 bases. The CDR3 is made up of 15 amino acids. CDR1 and CDR2 (germline): SGHTA, FQGNSA. V lost 5 bases and J lost 5; bases outside the gene matches: 10.

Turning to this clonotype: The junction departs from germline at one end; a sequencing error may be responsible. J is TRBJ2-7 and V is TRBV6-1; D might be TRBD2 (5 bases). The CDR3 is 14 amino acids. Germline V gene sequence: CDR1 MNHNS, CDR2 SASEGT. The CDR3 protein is CASSPRTGSYKQYF. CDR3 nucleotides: TGTGCCAGCAGTCCAAGGACTGGCTCCTACAAGCAGTACTTC.

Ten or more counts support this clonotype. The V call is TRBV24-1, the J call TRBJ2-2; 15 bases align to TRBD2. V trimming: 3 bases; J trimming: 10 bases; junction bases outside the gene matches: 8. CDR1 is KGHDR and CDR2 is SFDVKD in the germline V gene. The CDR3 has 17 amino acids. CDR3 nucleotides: TGTGCCACCAGTGATGCAGGGACTAGCGGGAGGACGGTGGAGCTGTTTTTT. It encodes CATSDAGTSGRTVELFF.

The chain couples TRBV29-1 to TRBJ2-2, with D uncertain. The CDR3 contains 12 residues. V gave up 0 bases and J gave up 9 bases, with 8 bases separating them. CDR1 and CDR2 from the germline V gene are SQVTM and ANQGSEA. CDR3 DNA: TGCAGCGTTGAAGATCGGTCGTGGGAGCTGTTTTTT. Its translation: CSVEDRSWELFF.

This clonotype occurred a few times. The CDR3 protein is CSARVAPGSPLHF. The CDR3 nucleotides read TGCAGTGCTAGAGTCGCACCGGGTTCACCCCTCCACTTT. The chain links TRBV20-1 to TRBJ1-6; D remains ambiguous. Germline lookup yields CDR1 DFQATT and CDR2 SNEGSKA (reference sequence). V was pared by 1 base and J by 9 bases, with 10 bases between. The CDR3 spans 13 residues.

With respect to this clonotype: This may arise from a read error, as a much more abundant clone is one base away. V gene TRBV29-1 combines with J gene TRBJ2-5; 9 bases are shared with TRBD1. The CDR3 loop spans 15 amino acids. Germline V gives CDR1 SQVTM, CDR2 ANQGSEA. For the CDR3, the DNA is TGCAGCGTTGAAGATCGGGACAGGGTTTCGGAGACCGAGTACTTC. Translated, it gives CSVEDRDRVSETEYF.

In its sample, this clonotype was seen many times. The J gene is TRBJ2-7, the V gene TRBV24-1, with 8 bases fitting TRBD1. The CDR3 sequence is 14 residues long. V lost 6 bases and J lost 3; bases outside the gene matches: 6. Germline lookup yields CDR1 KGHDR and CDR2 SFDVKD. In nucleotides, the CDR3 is TGTGCCACCAGTCCGGGGACAGGCTACTACGAGCAGTACTTC. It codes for CATSPGTGYYEQYF.

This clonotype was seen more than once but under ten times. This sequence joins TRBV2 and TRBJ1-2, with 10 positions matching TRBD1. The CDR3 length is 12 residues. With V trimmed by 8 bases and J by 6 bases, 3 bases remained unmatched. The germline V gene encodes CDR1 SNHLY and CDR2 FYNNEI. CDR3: CASVGTGDGYTF. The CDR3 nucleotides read TGTGCCAGCGTCGGGACAGGGGATGGCTACACCTTC. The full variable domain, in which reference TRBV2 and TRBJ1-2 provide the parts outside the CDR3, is EPEVTQTPSHQVTQMGQEVILRCVPISNHLYFYWYRQILGQKVEFLVSFYNNEISEKSEIFDDQFSVERPDGSNFTLKIRSTKLEDSAMYFCASVGTGDGYTFGSGTRLTVV.

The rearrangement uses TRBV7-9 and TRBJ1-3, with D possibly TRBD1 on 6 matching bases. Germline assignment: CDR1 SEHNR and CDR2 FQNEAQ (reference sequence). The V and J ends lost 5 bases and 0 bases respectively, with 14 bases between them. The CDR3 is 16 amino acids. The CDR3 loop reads CASSGLDSLSGNTIYF. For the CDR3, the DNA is TGTGCCAGCAGCGGACTGGACAGTCTCTCTGGAAACACCATATATTTT.

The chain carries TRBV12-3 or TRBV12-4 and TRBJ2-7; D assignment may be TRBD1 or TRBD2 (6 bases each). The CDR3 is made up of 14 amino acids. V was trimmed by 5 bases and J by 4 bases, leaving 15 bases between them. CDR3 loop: CASSPVGGQYEQYF. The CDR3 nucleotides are TGTGCCAGCAGTCCCGTCGGGGGACAATACGAGCAGTACTTC.

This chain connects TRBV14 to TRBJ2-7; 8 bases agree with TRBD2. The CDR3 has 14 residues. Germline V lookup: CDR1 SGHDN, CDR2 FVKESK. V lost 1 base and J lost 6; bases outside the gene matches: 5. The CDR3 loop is CASSQARGGGEQYF. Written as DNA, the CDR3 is TGTGCCAGCAGCCAAGCCCGGGGGGGCGGCGAGCAGTACTTC. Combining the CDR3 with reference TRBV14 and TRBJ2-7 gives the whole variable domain EAGVTQFPSHSVIEKGQTVTLRCDPISGHDNLYWYRRVMGKEIKFLLHFVKESKQDESGMPNNRFLAERTGGTYSTLKVQPAELEDSGVYFCASSQARGGGEQYFGPGTRLTVT.

The DNA for the CDR3 is TGTGCCACCAGCCGTAGGCCGGGATCAACAGATACGCAGTATTTT. Translated: CATSRRPGSTDTQYF. This chain uses TRBV15 with TRBJ2-3, with a possible D match to TRBD2 (5 bases). The CDR3 totals 15 residues. The ends were cut back, 5 bases at V and 3 bases at J, with 15 bases in the middle. Germline V gives CDR1 LNHNV, CDR2 YYDKDF (reference sequence).

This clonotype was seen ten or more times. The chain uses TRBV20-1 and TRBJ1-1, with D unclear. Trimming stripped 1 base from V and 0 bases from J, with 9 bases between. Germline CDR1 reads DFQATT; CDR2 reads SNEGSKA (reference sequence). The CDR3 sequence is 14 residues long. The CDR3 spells CSARGILMNTEAFF. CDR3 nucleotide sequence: TGCAGTGCTAGAGGGATACTCATGAACACTGAAGCTTTCTTT.

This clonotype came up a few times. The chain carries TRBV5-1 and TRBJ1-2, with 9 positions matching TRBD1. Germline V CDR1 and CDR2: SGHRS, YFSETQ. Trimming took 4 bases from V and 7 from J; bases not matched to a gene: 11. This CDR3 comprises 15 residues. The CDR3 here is CASSQVPGQGGGYTF. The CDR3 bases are TGCGCCAGCAGCCAAGTACCGGGACAGGGAGGTGGCTACACCTTC.